The 9 T cell receptor beta chains below all came from one sample that was sequenced in a study of blood T cell repertoires in COVID-19. Sequencing was performed with immunoSEQ multiplex PCR; in TCRdb, only in-frame clones are kept and a portion is missing. The top ten hold 0.95% to 1.2% of the sample, which has under 500,000 clones, 75% to 90% seen once. The sample consisted of PBMCs or T cells enriched from blood (not recorded which). The receptors here all came from a man aged 30 to 39 who had recovered from COVID-19.

The chain combines TRBV30 with TRBJ1-4, with TRBD1 identical over 7 bases. This CDR3 contains 14 residues. Losses at the gene ends were 0 bases for V and 8 bases for J; bases not matched to a gene: 6. Germline CDR1 reads GTSNPN; CDR2 reads SVGIG (reference sequence). The CDR3 region is CAWSVLRGQEKLFF. In nucleotides, the CDR3 is TGTGCCTGGAGTGTACTAAGGGGGCAAGAAAAACTGTTTTTT. The full variable domain, completed using reference TRBV30 and TRBJ1-4, is SQTIHQWPATLVQPVGSPLSLECTVEGTSNPNLYWYRQAAGRGLQLLFYSVGIGQISSEVPQNLSASRPQDRQFILSSKKLLLSDSGFYLCAWSVLRGQEKLFFGSGTQLSVL.

V and J are TRBV3-1 (or the pseudogene TRBV3-2) and TRBJ1-2, with 7 nucleotides matching TRBD1. The trim removed 1 base at V and 4 bases at J, leaving 3 bases unmatched. The CDR3 extends over 14 amino acids. The germline gives CDR1 LGHDT, CDR2 YNNKEL (reference sequence). CDR3 nucleotide sequence: TGTGCCAGCAGCCAAGGGGACAGCCCCTATGGCTACACCTTC. Translation: CASSQGDSPYGYTF.

The chain has TRBV5-1 and TRBJ1-6, with TRBD1 as a possible D gene (6 bases). The CDR3 covers 14 residues. The V and J ends lost 0 bases and 6 bases respectively, with 7 bases between them. Germline lookup yields CDR1 SGHRS and CDR2 YFSETQ. CDR3 nucleotide sequence: TGCGCCAGCAGCTTGGTAGGGGGTAATTCACCCCTCCACTTT. Amino acids: CASSLVGGNSPLHF.

The chain carries TRBV5-1 and TRBJ1-1; perhaps TRBD1 as D (6 bases). There are 15 residues in the CDR3. Germline V lookup: CDR1 SGHRS, CDR2 YFSETQ. V was cut by 3 bases and J by 0 bases, with 12 bases left in between. The CDR3 spells CASSSEDRLNTEAFF. The CDR3 coding sequence is TGCGCCAGCAGCTCGGAGGACAGATTGAACACTGAAGCTTTCTTT.

V gene TRBV19 combines with J gene TRBJ1-1, with TRBD1 matching over 10 bases. Losses at the gene ends were 6 bases for V and 1 base for J; bases not matched to a gene: 5. This CDR3 is 15 amino acids long. The germline gives CDR1 LNHDA, CDR2 SQIVND (reference sequence). CDR3 amino acids: CASSPDRGRNTEAFF. CDR3 in DNA: TGTGCCAGTAGCCCTGACAGGGGGCGGAACACTGAAGCTTTCTTT. Using reference TRBV19 and TRBJ1-1 for the parts outside the CDR3, the full variable domain is DGGITQSPKYLFRKEGQNVTLSCEQNLNHDAMYWYRQDPGQGLRLIYYSQIVNDFQKGDIAEGYSVSREKKESFPLTVTSAQKNPTAFYLCASSPDRGRNTEAFFGQGTRLTVV.

The J gene is TRBJ1-4, the V gene TRBV5-5; weak D call: TRBD1 (5 bases). V lost 3 bases and J lost 3, with 6 bases in between. The CDR3 covers 13 residues. CDR1 SGHKS and CDR2 YYEKEE come from the germline V gene (reference sequence). CDR3 nucleotides: TGTGCCAGCAGCTCGGGGGCTAATGAAAAACTGTTTTTT. It is translated as CASSSGANEKLFF.

V gene TRBV10-3 combines with J gene TRBJ1-1, with 9 nucleotides matching TRBD1. The CDR3 contains 14 residues. The ends lost 6 bases at V and 6 bases at J; junction bases unmatched: 8. In germline, CDR1 is ENHRY, CDR2 SYGVKD. In nucleotides, the CDR3 is TGTGCCATCAGCGGACAGGGGAAGTACGCTGAAGCTTTCTTT. Its translation is CAISGQGKYAEAFF.

The sample holds one count of this clone. The chain employs TRBV27 and TRBJ2-2, with 7 bases that match TRBD2. V shed 6 bases and J 1 base; nucleotides not matched to a gene: 8. This CDR3 is 16 amino acids long. The germline V gene has CDR1 MNHEY and CDR2 SMNVEV (reference sequence). CDR3 sequence: CASRIPGRGNTGELFF. CDR3 bases: TGTGCCAGCAGAATCCCAGGGAGGGGGAACACCGGGGAGCTGTTTTTT.

This clone was counted once. J is TRBJ2-7 and V is TRBV10-2; TRBD1 matches at 8 bases. Germline V gene lookup returns CDR1 WSHSY and CDR2 SAAADI. The V gene end was trimmed by 9 bases and the J gene end by 5 bases; junction bases not matched to a gene: 12. The CDR3 is 14 amino acids. CDR3 in DNA: TGCGCCAGTTTAGCCGGGACAGGTGGAGACGAGCAGTACTTC. It encodes CASLAGTGGDEQYF.